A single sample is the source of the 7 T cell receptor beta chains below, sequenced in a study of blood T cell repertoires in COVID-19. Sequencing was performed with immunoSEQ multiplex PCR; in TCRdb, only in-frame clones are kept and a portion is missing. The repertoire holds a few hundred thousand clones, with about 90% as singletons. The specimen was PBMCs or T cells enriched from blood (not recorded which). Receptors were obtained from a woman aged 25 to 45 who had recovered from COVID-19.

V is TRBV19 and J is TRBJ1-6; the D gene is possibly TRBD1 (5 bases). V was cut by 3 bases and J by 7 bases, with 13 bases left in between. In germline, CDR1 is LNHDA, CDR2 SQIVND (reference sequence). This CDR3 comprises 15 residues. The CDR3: CASSIQGFGNSPLHF. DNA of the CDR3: TGTGCCAGTAGTATCCAGGGATTTGGAAATTCACCCCTCCACTTT. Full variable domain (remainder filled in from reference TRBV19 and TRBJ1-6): DGGITQSPKYLFRKEGQNVTLSCEQNLNHDAMYWYRQDPGQGLRLIYYSQIVNDFQKGDIAEGYSVSREKKESFPLTVTSAQKNPTAFYLCASSIQGFGNSPLHFGNGTRLTVT.

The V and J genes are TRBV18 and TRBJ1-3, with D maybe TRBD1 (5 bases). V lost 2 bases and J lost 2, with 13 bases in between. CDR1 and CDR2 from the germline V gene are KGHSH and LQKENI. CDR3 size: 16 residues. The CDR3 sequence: CASSPAIQGPGNTIYF. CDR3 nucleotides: TGTGCCAGCTCACCAGCGATCCAGGGTCCTGGAAACACCATATATTTT. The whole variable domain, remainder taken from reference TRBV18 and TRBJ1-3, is NAGVMQNPRHLVRRRGQEARLRCSPMKGHSHVYWYRQLPEEGLKFMVYLQKENIIDESGMPKERFSAEFPKEGPSILRIQQVVRGDSAAYFCASSPAIQGPGNTIYFGEGSWLTVV.

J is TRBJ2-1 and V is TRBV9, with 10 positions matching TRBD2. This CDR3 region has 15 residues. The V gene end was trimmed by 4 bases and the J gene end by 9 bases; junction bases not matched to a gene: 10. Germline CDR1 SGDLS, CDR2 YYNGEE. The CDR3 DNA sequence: TGTGCCAGCAGCTTTAGCGGGGGGACCTCGGGTGAGCAGTTCTTC. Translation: CASSFSGGTSGEQFF.

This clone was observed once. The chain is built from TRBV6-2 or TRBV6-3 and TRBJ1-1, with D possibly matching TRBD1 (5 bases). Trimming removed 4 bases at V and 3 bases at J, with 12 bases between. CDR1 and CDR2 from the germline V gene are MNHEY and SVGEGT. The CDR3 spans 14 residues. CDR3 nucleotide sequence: TGTGCCAGCAGTTTGGGGACTATTCACACTGAAGCTTTCTTT. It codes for CASSLGTIHTEAFF.

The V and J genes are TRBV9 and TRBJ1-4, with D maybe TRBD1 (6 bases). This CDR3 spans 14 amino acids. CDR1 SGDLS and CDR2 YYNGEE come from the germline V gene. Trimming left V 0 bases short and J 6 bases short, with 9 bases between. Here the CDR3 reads CASSVGGGDEKLFF. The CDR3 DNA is TGTGCCAGCAGCGTAGGAGGGGGAGATGAAAAACTGTTTTTT.

CDR3 protein: CASGPASGYQFTDTQYF. The CDR3 bases are TGCGCCAGCGGGCCGGCTAGCGGATACCAATTCACAGATACGCAGTATTTT. The chain joins TRBV10-1 to TRBJ2-3; TRBD2 aligns across 7 bases. V was pared by 8 bases and J by 2 bases, with 16 bases of the junction left unmatched. The CDR3 sequence is 17 residues long. Per the germline V gene, CDR1 is WNHNN and CDR2 is SYGVQD (reference sequence).

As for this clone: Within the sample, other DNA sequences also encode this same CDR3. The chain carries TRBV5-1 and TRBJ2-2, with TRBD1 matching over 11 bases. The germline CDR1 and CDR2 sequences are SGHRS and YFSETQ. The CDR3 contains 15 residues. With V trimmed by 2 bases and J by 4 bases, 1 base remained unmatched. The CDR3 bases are TGCGCCAGCAGCTTAGGGACAGGGGGCACCGGGGAGCTGTTTTTT. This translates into CASSLGTGGTGELFF.